This T cell receptor (beta chain) was recorded in a study of siplizumab effects on memory and regulatory T cells (dated by TCRdb to about 2019). In the study overall: The study examined how the anti-CD2 antibody siplizumab affects alloreactive T-cell subsets in allogeneic mixed lymphocyte reactions built from human PBMCs.

Sorted unstimulated T cells and proliferating T cells recovered from mixed lymphocyte reactions were subjected to TCRbeta CDR3 sequencing. Fresh whole blood from more than 8 HLA-typed healthy donors was used as the source from which PBMCs were isolated. Broader findings and caveats from the paper: Roughly 80-97% of proliferating CD4+ or CD8+ clones could not be assigned a naive or memory phenotype. Whether proliferating Tregs from siplizumab cultures actually had suppressive function was not functionally confirmed. Of the alloreactive CD4+ clones that could be mapped, the Treg-derived share averaged about 63% with siplizumab compared with about 25% in control reactions. Siplizumab significantly lowered the cumulative frequency of alloreactive sequences that could be traced to unstimulated CD4+ memory T cells. Because sequences at frequencies below about 10^-5 were poorly captured, only a minor fraction of alloreactive clones could be mapped back to unstimulated subsets. Unstimulated naive T cells appeared more diverse than memory T cells, and naive cells seemed to contribute substantially to the alloresponse.

About this clone itself: No antigen is known for it. Within one base of it there is no much larger clone, and no base qualities were kept.

Library construction relied on the immunoSEQ multiplex PCR assay. Approximately 10^5 TCR templates per sample were assayed by the deep sequencing platform. Genomic DNA extracted from sorted T cells was used for TCRbeta CDR3 sequencing. The authors' pipeline ran thus. The R programming language was used for clonal analysis of TCRbeta CDR3 data. Alloreactive CD4+ and CD8+ clones were identified by comparing unstimulated samples to CFSE-low samples taken after the reaction. Alloreactive CD4+ clones were assigned to regulatory or non-regulatory origin by matching sequences to sorted unstimulated Treg and non-Treg repertoires. In TCRdb, the immuneACCESS table is reduced to in-frame sequences with V and J assigned. These tables do not hold every clone; where another copy was compared, an unresolved V gene accounts for under half, and the others remain unexplained. For V, J and clone size, that table is used; D and trimming come from the DNA. This sample is represented by some 75,000 clones; roughly 93% of them were singletons. The ten top clones hold about 5% of the sample.

The germline V gene (reference sequence) yields MNHEY for CDR1 and SMNVEV for CDR2. Counted from cysteine to phenylalanine, this CDR3 has 15 amino acids. The entry retains the CDR3 DNA only, 45 bases that are in frame from base 1. Relative to germline, V is missing 5 bases and J is missing 7 bases, with 12 bases of the junction outside any gene match. The V and J segments used are TRBV27 and TRBJ2-7; 9 bases in the junction line up with TRBD2. The receptor comes from a human donor in good health. The sequenced sample consisted of CD8+ T cells sorted from blood. The DNA sequence is as follows: TGTGCCAGCAGTGAAGAGGGCGGGGGGGCCGGTGAGCAGTACTTC. This yields the protein CASSEEGGGAGEQYF.